The rows below give T cell receptor beta chains drawn from one sample of a study of blood T cell repertoires in COVID-19. TCRdb's table, derived via immunoSEQ multiplex PCR, lists solely in-frame clones and lacks some. Of tens of thousands of clones in the sample, roughly 84% were seen once. What was sequenced was peripheral blood. These TCRs come from a man aged 50 to 60 with acute or convalescent COVID-19. Each CDR3 is given with its conserved first and last residue. The D gene is left open where the match is weak. Size is stated for part of the rows, as once, few or many counts, or as a class when the clone is expanded.

v_call: TRBV10-1
j_call: TRBJ1-4
clone_size: NA
d_call: NA
cdr3_nt: TGCGCCAGCAGTGAGTCGAACAGTAATGAAAAACTGTTTTTT
cdr3_aa: CASSESNSNEKLFF

v_call: TRBV6-5
j_call: TRBJ1-3
clone_size: NA
d_call: NA
cdr3_nt: TGTGCCAGCAGCGGCAGGCACTCTGGAAACACCATATATTTT
cdr3_aa: CASSGRHSGNTIYF

v_call: TRBV15
j_call: TRBJ1-5
clone_size: NA
d_call: TRBD1
cdr3_nt: TGTGCCACCAGCAGACGGACAGGGAATCAGCCCCAGCATTTT
cdr3_aa: CATSRRTGNQPQHF

v_call: TRBV7-2
j_call: TRBJ2-1
clone_size: NA
d_call: TRBD1
cdr3_nt: TGTGCCAGCAGCCCAGGGGGTCTGGGGGCCAATGAGCAGTTCTTC
cdr3_aa: CASSPGGLGANEQFF

v_call: TRBV7-3
j_call: TRBJ2-7
clone_size: NA
d_call: TRBD1
cdr3_nt: TGTGCCAGCAGCAGAGAGGGGACAGACTCCTACGAGCAGTACTTC
cdr3_aa: CASSREGTDSYEQYF

v_call: TRBV19
j_call: TRBJ1-2
clone_size: once
d_call: NA
cdr3_nt: TGTGCCAGTAGTATATGGGGTTCGGGGGGCGACGGCGGCTACACCTTC
cdr3_aa: CASSIWGSGGDGGYTF

v_call: TRBV3-1/TRBV3-2
j_call: TRBJ2-1
clone_size: medium-sized
d_call: TRBD1
cdr3_nt: TGTGCCAGCAGCCAATGGATGAGGGGACAGACCTACAATGAGCAGTTCTTC
cdr3_aa: CASSQWMRGQTYNEQFF

v_call: TRBV6-6
j_call: TRBJ2-7
clone_size: NA
d_call: TRBD1
cdr3_nt: TGTGCCAGCAGGAGGGGACAGAACTCCTACGAGCAGTACTTC
cdr3_aa: CASRRGQNSYEQYF

v_call: TRBV29-1
j_call: TRBJ2-1
clone_size: NA
d_call: TRBD2
cdr3_nt: TGCAGCGTTGATCTGGCGGGAGGCAGAAATGAGCAGTTCTTC
cdr3_aa: CSVDLAGGRNEQFF

v_call: TRBV7-9
j_call: TRBJ1-2
clone_size: NA
d_call: NA
cdr3_nt: TGTGCCAGCAGCCCAGGTTTAGAGGGCTATGGCTACACCTTC
cdr3_aa: CASSPGLEGYGYTF

v_call: TRBV5-1
j_call: TRBJ2-5
clone_size: NA
d_call: NA
cdr3_nt: TGCGCCAGCAGCTTTAGTCCTCAAGAGACCCAGTACTTC
cdr3_aa: CASSFSPQETQYF

v_call: TRBV19
j_call: TRBJ1-3
clone_size: NA
d_call: NA
cdr3_nt: TGTGCCAGTAACCAGGGATCAGGAAACACCATATATTTT
cdr3_aa: CASNQGSGNTIYF

v_call: TRBV19
j_call: TRBJ1-4
clone_size: NA
d_call: TRBD1
cdr3_nt: TGTGCCAGTACGAATGGAGGGGGCACTAATGAAAAACTGTTTTTT
cdr3_aa: CASTNGGGTNEKLFF

v_call: TRBV6-5
j_call: TRBJ2-3
clone_size: once
d_call: TRBD2
cdr3_nt: TGTGCCAGCAGTTCGGCTAGCGGAAACACAGATACGCAGTATTTT
cdr3_aa: CASSSASGNTDTQYF

v_call: TRBV5-8
j_call: TRBJ2-7
clone_size: NA
d_call: NA
cdr3_nt: TGTGCCAGCAGCACCCCTGGGGGGGCGAAGAACGAGCAGTACTTC
cdr3_aa: CASSTPGGAKNEQYF

v_call: TRBV5-8
j_call: TRBJ2-1
clone_size: NA
d_call: NA
cdr3_nt: TGTGCCATAGCGGCGGGCCTATACAATGAGCAGTTCTTC
cdr3_aa: CAIAAGLYNEQFF

v_call: TRBV15
j_call: TRBJ2-7
clone_size: NA
d_call: TRBD2
cdr3_nt: TGTGCCACCGGGACTACTCCCGAGGACGAGCAGTACTTC
cdr3_aa: CATGTTPEDEQYF

v_call: TRBV6-5
j_call: TRBJ2-3
clone_size: NA
d_call: TRBD2
cdr3_nt: TGTGCCAGCAGTTACGGCGGGGGGGCCGAGTCAGATACGCAGTATTTT
cdr3_aa: CASSYGGGAESDTQYF

v_call: TRBV28
j_call: TRBJ2-4
clone_size: NA
d_call: TRBD1
cdr3_nt: TGTGCCAGCAGCGTACTAGGACAGGGGCTAGCCAAAAACATTCAGTACTTC
cdr3_aa: CASSVLGQGLAKNIQYF